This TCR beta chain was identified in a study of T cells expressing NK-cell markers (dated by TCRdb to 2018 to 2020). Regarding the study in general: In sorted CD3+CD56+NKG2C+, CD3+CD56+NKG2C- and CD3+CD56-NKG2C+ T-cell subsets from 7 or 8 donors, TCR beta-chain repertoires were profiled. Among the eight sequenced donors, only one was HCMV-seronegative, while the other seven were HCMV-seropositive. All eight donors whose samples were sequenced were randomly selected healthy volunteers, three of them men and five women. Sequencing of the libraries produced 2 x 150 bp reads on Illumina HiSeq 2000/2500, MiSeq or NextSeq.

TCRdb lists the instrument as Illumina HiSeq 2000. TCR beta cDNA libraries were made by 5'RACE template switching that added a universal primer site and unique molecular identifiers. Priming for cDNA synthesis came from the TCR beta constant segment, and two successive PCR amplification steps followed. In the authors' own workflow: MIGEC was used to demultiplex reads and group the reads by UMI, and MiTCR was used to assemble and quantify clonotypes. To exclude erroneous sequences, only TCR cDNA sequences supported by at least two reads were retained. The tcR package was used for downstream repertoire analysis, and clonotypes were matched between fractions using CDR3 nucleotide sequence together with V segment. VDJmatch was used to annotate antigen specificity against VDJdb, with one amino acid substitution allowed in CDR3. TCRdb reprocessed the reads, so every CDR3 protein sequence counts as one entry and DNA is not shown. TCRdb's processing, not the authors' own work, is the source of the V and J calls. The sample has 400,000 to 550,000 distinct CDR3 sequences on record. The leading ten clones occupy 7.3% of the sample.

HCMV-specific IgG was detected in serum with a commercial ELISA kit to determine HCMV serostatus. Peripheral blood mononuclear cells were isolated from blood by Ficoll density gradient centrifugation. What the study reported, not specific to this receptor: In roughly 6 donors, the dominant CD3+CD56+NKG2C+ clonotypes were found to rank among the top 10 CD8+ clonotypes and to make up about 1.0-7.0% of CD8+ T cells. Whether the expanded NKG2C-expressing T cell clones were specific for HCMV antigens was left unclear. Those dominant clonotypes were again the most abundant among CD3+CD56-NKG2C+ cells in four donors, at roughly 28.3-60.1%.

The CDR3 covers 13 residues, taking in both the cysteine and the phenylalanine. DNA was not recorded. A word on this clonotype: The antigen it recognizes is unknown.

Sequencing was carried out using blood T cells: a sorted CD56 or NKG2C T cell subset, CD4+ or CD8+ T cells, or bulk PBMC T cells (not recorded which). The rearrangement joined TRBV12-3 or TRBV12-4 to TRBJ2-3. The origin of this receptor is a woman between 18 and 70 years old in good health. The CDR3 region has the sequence CASSFNGADTQYF.